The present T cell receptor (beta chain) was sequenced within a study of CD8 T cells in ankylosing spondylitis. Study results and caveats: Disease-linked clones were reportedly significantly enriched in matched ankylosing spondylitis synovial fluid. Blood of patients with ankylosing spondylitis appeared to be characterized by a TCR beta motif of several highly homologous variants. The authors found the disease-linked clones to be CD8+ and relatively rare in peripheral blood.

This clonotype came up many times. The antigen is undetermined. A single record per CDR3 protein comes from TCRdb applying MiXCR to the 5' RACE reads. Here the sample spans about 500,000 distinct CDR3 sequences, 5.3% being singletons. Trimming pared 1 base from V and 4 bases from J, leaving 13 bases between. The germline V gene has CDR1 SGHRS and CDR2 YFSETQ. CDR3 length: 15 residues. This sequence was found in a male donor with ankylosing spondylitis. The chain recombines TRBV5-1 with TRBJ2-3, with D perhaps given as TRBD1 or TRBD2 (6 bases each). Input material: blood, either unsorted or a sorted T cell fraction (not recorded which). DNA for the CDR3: TGCGCCAGCAGCTTGAGGGGGGCGGGGTCAGATACGCAGTATTTT. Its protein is CASSLRGAGSDTQYF.